The 15 T cell receptor beta chains below all came from one sample that was sequenced in a study of shared clonotypes between healthy human individuals (dated by TCRdb to about 2020). Library construction relied on the immunoSEQ multiplex PCR assay. Entries here come from immuneACCESS through TCRdb and include only in-frame sequences with V and J called. Some clones fail to appear in such tables; in the studies checked, an unresolved V gene covers under half of the shortfall, and the cause of the remainder is unknown. In all, the sample holds roughly 300,000 clones, and 87% of those were seen once. Around 15% of the sample comes from the top ten. The sequenced material came from memory CD8+ T cells sorted from blood. This specimen's cell subset or site label, interpreted: CD45RO+ cells pooled with CCR7-negative TemRA cells. These receptors all stem from a man aged 18 to 29 in good health.

In its sample, this clone ranks as medium-sized. This chain joins TRBV9 and TRBJ2-7; 8 bases fit TRBD1. Germline V gene lookup returns CDR1 SGDLS and CDR2 YYNGEE. V lost 3 bases and J lost 6; bases outside the gene matches: 11. The CDR3 is made up of 15 amino acids. The CDR3 protein is CASSGPGTGSREQYF. CDR3 DNA sequence: TGTGCCAGCAGCGGCCCCGGGACAGGCTCGCGCGAGCAGTACTTC.

The chain is built from TRBV2 and TRBJ2-7; D is possibly TRBD1 or TRBD2 (5 bases each). In germline, CDR1 is SNHLY, CDR2 FYNNEI. This CDR3 is 13 amino acids long. V was pared by 6 bases and J by 2 bases, with 11 bases between. The CDR3 region is CASRLGPPYEQYF. The CDR3, as DNA: TGTGCCAGCAGGCTGGGACCTCCCTACGAGCAGTACTTC. Using reference TRBV2 and TRBJ2-7 for the parts outside the CDR3, the full variable domain is EPEVTQTPSHQVTQMGQEVILRCVPISNHLYFYWYRQILGQKVEFLVSFYNNEISEKSEIFDDQFSVERPDGSNFTLKIRSTKLEDSAMYFCASRLGPPYEQYFGPGTRLTVT.

The chain links TRBV5-1 to TRBJ2-1, with D unresolved. This CDR3 has 15 amino acids. Germline V gene sequence: CDR1 SGHRS, CDR2 YFSETQ. Trimming stripped 0 bases from V and 0 bases from J, with 7 bases between. CDR3 DNA sequence: TGCGCCAGCAGCTTGGATCTTAGCTCCTACAATGAGCAGTTCTTC. Its protein is CASSLDLSSYNEQFF.

Only a few counts were recorded for this clone. CDR3 nucleotides: TGTGCCAGCAGCTCCCCCTTACAGGGGAGCAATGAGCAGTTCTTC. Encoded protein: CASSSPLQGSNEQFF. This sequence joins TRBV2 and TRBJ2-1; TRBD1 agrees at 7 bases. Trimming cost V 6 bases and J 6 bases; bases outside gene matches: 11. The CDR3 totals 15 residues. Germline V lookup: CDR1 SNHLY, CDR2 FYNNEI.

The chain is built from TRBV2 and TRBJ2-7, with D perhaps TRBD1 or TRBD2 (6 bases each). V was pared by 7 bases and J by 3 bases, with 10 bases between. This CDR3 contains 12 residues. Germline lookup yields CDR1 SNHLY and CDR2 FYNNEI. Here the CDR3 reads CASKEGGYEQYF. The CDR3 coding sequence is TGTGCCAGCAAGGAGGGGGGCTACGAGCAGTACTTC.

This chain connects TRBV27 to TRBJ2-7, with 10 positions matching TRBD1. The V gene's germline CDR1 is MNHEY and CDR2 SMNVEV (reference sequence). This CDR3 region has 16 residues. The ends lost 5 bases at V and 5 bases at J; junction bases unmatched: 12. CDR3 region: CASSPSPTGGGDEQYF. The CDR3 nucleotides are TGTGCCAGCAGTCCGTCCCCGACAGGGGGCGGCGACGAGCAGTACTTC.

V usage is TRBV2 and J usage is TRBJ2-5; a possible D gene is TRBD2 (6 bases). The CDR3 is made up of 14 amino acids. CDR1 SNHLY and CDR2 FYNNEI come from the germline V gene. The V end was cut by 2 bases, the J end by 4 bases, with 11 bases between. The CDR3 sequence: CASSEWGAGETQYF. As DNA, the CDR3 is TGTGCCAGCAGTGAATGGGGAGCGGGAGAGACCCAGTACTTC.

V usage is TRBV6-5 and J usage is TRBJ1-1, with D possibly matching TRBD1 (5 bases). From germline, CDR1 is MNHEY and CDR2 SVGAGI. The CDR3 length is 15 residues. With 4 bases removed from V and 3 bases from J, the gap between germline ends came to 15 bases. The CDR3 coding sequence is TGTGCCAGCAGTTTTCTCGGGGGGGTCGACACTGAAGCTTTCTTT. Its translation is CASSFLGGVDTEAFF.

This clone appeared many times. The gene calls are TRBV30 and TRBJ2-2; TRBD2 is a possible D gene (6 bases). V was cut by 2 bases and J by 7 bases, with 8 bases left in between. CDR1 is GTSNPN, CDR2 SVGIG, per germline (reference sequence). The CDR3 spans 12 residues. The chain's CDR3 is CAWSPGGGELFF. CDR3 DNA sequence: TGTGCCTGGAGTCCCGGGGGCGGGGAGCTGTTTTTT.

The chain couples TRBV5-1 to TRBJ2-7; D remains ambiguous. From germline, CDR1 is SGHRS and CDR2 YFSETQ. Trimming took off 0 bases at V and 3 bases at J, with 13 bases between the two ends. This CDR3 comprises 15 residues. The CDR3 reads CASSLEPTPNYEQYF. The CDR3 DNA follows: TGCGCCAGCAGCTTGGAACCGACACCAAACTACGAGCAGTACTTC.

V and J are TRBV4-1 and TRBJ1-1; 7 bases line up with TRBD1. Germline assignment: CDR1 MGHRA and CDR2 YSYEKL. CDR3 length: 16 amino acids. The ends lost 6 bases at V and 0 bases at J; junction bases unmatched: 10. The CDR3, as DNA: TGCGCCAGCAGGTCGACAGGGACCCTTATGAACACTGAAGCTTTCTTT. This codes for CASRSTGTLMNTEAFF.

This clone was seen just once. The chain is built from TRBV6-6 and TRBJ2-5; 11 nucleotides line up with TRBD1. The germline CDR1 and CDR2 sequences are MNHNY and SVGAGI (reference sequence). This CDR3 has 15 amino acids. The junction had 11 bases not matched to a gene; V was cut back by 10 bases and J by 4 bases. The DNA for the CDR3 is TGTGCCACCTTTAGGGACAGGGGGACGGGAGAGACCCAGTACTTC. Amino acid sequence: CATFRDRGTGETQYF.

This sequence joins TRBV4-1 and TRBJ2-5; tentatively, D is TRBD1 (7 bases). V was pared by 5 bases and J by 5 bases, with 21 bases between. The CDR3 runs to 16 residues. The germline V gene encodes CDR1 MGHRA and CDR2 YSYEKL. In DNA, the CDR3 is TGCGCCAGCAGCAATTTGCCCACAGGGGAGGTGGAGACCCAGTACTTC. It specifies CASSNLPTGEVETQYF.

The chain recombines TRBV4-3 with TRBJ2-1; 10 bases map to TRBD1. CDR3 length: 16 residues. J was trimmed by 1 base and V by 3 bases; bases with no gene match: 3. CDR1 and CDR2 (germline): LGHNA, YSLEER. For the CDR3, the DNA is TGCGCCAGCAGCCAGGGACAGGGGCCTTCCTACAATGAGCAGTTCTTC. It specifies CASSQGQGPSYNEQFF.

In its sample, this clone was seen once. The J gene is TRBJ1-2, the V gene TRBV6-4, with 9 bases that match TRBD1. Germline V gene sequence: CDR1 MRHNA, CDR2 SNTAGT. With V trimmed by 8 bases and J by 0 bases, 10 bases remained unmatched. This CDR3 comprises 16 residues. The CDR3 loop is CASGNNRGRSNYGYTF. As DNA, the CDR3 is TGTGCCAGCGGAAATAACAGGGGGCGGTCTAACTATGGCTACACCTTC.